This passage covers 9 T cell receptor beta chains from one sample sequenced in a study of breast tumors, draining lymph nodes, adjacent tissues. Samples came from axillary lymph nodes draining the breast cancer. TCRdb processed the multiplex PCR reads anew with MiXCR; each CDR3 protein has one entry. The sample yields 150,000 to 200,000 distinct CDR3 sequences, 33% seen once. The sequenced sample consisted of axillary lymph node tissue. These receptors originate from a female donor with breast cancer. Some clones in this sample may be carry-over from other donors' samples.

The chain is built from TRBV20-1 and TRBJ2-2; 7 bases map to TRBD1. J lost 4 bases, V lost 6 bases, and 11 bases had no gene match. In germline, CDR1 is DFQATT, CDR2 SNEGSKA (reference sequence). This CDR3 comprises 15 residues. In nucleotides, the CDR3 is TGCAGTGCCCTAGCCCGGGACAGTCGCACCGGGGAGCTGTTTTTT. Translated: CSALARDSRTGELFF.

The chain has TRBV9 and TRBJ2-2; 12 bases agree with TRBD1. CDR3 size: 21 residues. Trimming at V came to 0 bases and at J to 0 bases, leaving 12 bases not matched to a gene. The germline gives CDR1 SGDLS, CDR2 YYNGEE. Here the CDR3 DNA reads TGTGCCAGCAGCGTAGGTCGGGACAGGGGGCGCTGTTCTACGAACACCGGGGAGCTGTTTTTT. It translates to CASSVGRDRGRCSTNTGELFF.

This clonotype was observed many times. The CDR3 DNA is TGCAGTGCTATCGGGTGGGGAGGCGAGCAGTACTTC. Its protein product is CSAIGWGGEQYF. The chain couples TRBV20-1 to TRBJ2-7; maybe TRBD2 (6 bases). Germline CDR1 reads DFQATT; CDR2 reads SNEGSKA (reference sequence). V lost 4 bases, J lost 6 bases, and 13 bases lay in between. CDR3 length: 12 residues.

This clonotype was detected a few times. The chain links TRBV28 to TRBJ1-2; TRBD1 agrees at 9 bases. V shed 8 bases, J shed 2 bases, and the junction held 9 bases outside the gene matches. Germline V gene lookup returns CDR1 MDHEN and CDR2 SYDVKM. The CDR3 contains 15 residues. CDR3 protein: CASFLPGQGNYGYTF. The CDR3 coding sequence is TGTGCCAGCTTTCTGCCGGGACAGGGCAACTATGGCTACACCTTC.

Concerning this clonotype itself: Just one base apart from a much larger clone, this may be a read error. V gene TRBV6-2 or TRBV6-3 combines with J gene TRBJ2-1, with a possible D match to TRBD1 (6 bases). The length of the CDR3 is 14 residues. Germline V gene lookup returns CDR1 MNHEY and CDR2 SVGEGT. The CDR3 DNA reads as TGTGCCAGCGTGACCAGGGGAGCCTACAATGAGCGGTTCTTC. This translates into CASVTRGAYNERFF.

As DNA, the CDR3 is TGTGCCACCAGCTTTGACAGGGGCTCAGGAAACACCATATATTTT. It codes for CATSFDRGSGNTIYF. This chain connects TRBV15 to TRBJ1-3; 8 positions match TRBD1. The CDR3 extends over 15 amino acids. Germline CDR1 reads LNHNV; CDR2 reads YYDKDF (reference sequence). Trimming cost V 5 bases and J 4 bases; bases outside gene matches: 7.

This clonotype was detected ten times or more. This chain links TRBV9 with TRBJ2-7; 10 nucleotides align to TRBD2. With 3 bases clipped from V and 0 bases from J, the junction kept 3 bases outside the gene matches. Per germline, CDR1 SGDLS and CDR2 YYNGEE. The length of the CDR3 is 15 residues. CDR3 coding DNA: TGTGCCAGCAGCGACGGACTAGCGGCCTCCTACGAGCAGTACTTC. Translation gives CASSDGLAASYEQYF. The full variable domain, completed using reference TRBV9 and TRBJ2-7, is DSGVTQTPKHLITATGQRVTLRCSPRSGDLSVYWYQQSLDQGLQFLIQYYNGEERAKGNILERFSAQQFPDLHSELNLSSLELGDSALYFCASSDGLAASYEQYFGPGTRLTVT.

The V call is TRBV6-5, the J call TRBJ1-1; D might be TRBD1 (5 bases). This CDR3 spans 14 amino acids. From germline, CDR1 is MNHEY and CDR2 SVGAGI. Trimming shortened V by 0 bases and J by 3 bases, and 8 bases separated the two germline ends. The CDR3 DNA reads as TGTGCCAGCAGTTACTCGCAGGGATACACTGAAGCTTTCTTT. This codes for CASSYSQGYTEAFF.

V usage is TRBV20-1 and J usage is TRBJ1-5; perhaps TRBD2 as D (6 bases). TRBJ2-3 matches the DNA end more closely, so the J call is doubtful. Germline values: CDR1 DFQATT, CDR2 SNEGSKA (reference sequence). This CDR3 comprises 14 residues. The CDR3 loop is CSATRRDSNPPQYF. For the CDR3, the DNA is TGCAGTGCCACCAGGCGGGATAGCAATCCGCCCCAGTATTTT.